This T cell receptor beta chain was captured by sequencing in a study of OX40 agonist ivuxolimab in advanced cancers. Study context: An agonistic anti-OX40 (CD134) antibody, ivuxolimab, was used to treat the patients.

Broader study findings: Average numbers of expanded clones were greater in CD8+ T cells than in CD4+. At 0.1 to 3.0 mg/kg and by week 6, CD4+ and CD8+ T cells in the blood had expanded clonally.

Anyone with autoimmune disease history or systemic immunosuppression was excluded. Trimming cost V 0 bases and J 6 bases, with 22 bases left between them. Germline V gene lookup returns CDR1 WSHSY and CDR2 SAAADI. The CDR3 covers 18 residues. About this clone itself: Its specificity is unknown.

The method was immunoSEQ multiplex PCR; TCRdb's version includes in-frame clones alone and lacks a portion of them. This sample has around 40,000 clones, with roughly 86% found just once. The TCR originated in an adult with an advanced solid tumor such as melanoma, head and neck, liver or kidney cancer. The V gene is TRBV10-2, the J gene TRBJ2-3; tentative D call: TRBD2 (7 bases). Specimen: CD4+ or CD8+ T cells sorted from blood, collected in a trial of the OX40 agonist ivuxolimab. CDR3 amino acids: CASSESGGRVPADDTQYF. In nucleotides, the CDR3 is TGCGCCAGCAGTGAGTCGGGGGGGCGGGTCCCAGCCGATGATACGCAGTATTTT.